The 30 T cell receptor beta chains below come from one sample, sequenced in a study of cytomegalovirus exposure and HLA in healthy donors. 60 Vbeta and 13 Jbeta primers were used in PCR. Assay: immunoSEQ multiplex PCR; the TCRdb copy retains only in-frame clones and omits some. Recorded for this sample: about 200,000 clones. The sample comprised PBMCs. The receptor set was obtained from a boy younger than 18 in good health and CMV-seronegative.

This rearrangement joins TRBV6-6 to TRBJ2-3; TRBD1 aligns across 10 bases. Germline CDR1 MNHNY, CDR2 SVGAGI (reference sequence). With 6 bases clipped from V and 1 base from J, the junction kept 7 bases outside the gene matches. CDR3 size: 16 residues. CDR3 sequence: CASSYTGTGGTDTQYF. CDR3 in DNA: TGTGCCAGCAGCTATACCGGGACAGGGGGCACAGATACGCAGTATTTT.

This chain links TRBV30 with TRBJ1-3; D gene unclear. The length of the CDR3 is 12 residues. V was cut by 1 base and J by 5 bases, with 6 bases left in between. The germline V gene has CDR1 GTSNPN and CDR2 SVGIG (reference sequence). The CDR3 here is CAWSAQRNTIYF. The CDR3 DNA sequence: TGTGCCTGGAGTGCCCAGAGAAACACCATATATTTT.

The genes are TRBV7-3 and TRBJ1-2, with D tentatively TRBD1 (6 bases). V lost 5 bases, J lost 5 bases, and 21 bases lay in between. Germline CDR1 and CDR2: SGHTA and FQGTGA. The CDR3 loop spans 16 amino acids. The CDR3 DNA follows: TGTGCCAGCAGCCTTGACAGGACCTTCGACGAATATGGCTACACCTTC. Its protein product is CASSLDRTFDEYGYTF. Full variable domain (outside the CDR3, taken from reference TRBV7-3 and TRBJ1-2): GAGVSQTPSNKVTEKGKYVELRCDPISGHTALYWYRQSLGQGPEFLIYFQGTGAADDSGLPNDRFFAVRPEGSVSTLKIQRTERGDSAVYLCASSLDRTFDEYGYTFGSGTRLTVV.

The V call is TRBV2, the J call TRBJ2-5; D might be TRBD2 (5 bases). The J call is uncertain, as TRBJ2-7 better fits the DNA end. This CDR3 region has 15 residues. Germline loops: CDR1 SNHLY, CDR2 FYNNEI. CDR3 residues: CASSFSPSSSYEQYF. The CDR3 DNA reads as TGTGCCAGCAGTTTTTCTCCTAGCTCAAGCTACGAGCAGTACTTC.

V gene TRBV6-1 combines with J gene TRBJ2-1; 8 bases line up with TRBD2. This CDR3 is 15 amino acids long. The V segment lost 4 bases and the J segment 7 bases; nucleotides outside the gene matches: 9. Germline V gene lookup returns CDR1 MNHNS and CDR2 SASEGT. The CDR3 DNA sequence: TGTGCCAGCAGTGCCCGGAGCCGGGGGGGGAATGAGCAGTTCTTC. This sequence encodes CASSARSRGGNEQFF.

This chain joins TRBV5-8 and TRBJ2-7; 7 bases map to TRBD1. Germline lookup yields CDR1 SGHTS and CDR2 YDEGEE. The CDR3 totals 14 residues. V was clipped by 0 bases and J by 2 bases; unmatched bases: 2. The DNA of the CDR3 is TGTGCCAGCAGCTTGGAGGGGACAGCCTACGAGCAGTACTTC. Residues: CASSLEGTAYEQYF.

This chain links TRBV11-3 with TRBJ2-3; a weak D match, TRBD1 (6 bases). Trimming left V 5 bases short and J 2 bases short, with 8 bases between. The CDR3 totals 13 residues. Germline values: CDR1 SGHNT, CDR2 YENEEA. CDR3 nucleotide sequence: TGTGCCAGCAGCGGGGGCTCCACAGATACGCAGTATTTT. Translating gives CASSGGSTDTQYF.

The V and J genes are TRBV18 and TRBJ2-7, with 10 bases identical to TRBD1. This CDR3 spans 15 amino acids. Germline CDR1 KGHSH, CDR2 LQKENI. The V segment lost 5 bases and the J segment 4 bases; nucleotides outside the gene matches: 8. In DNA form, the CDR3 reads TGTGCCAGCTCAGCAGCAGGACAGGGGGGATACGAGCAGTACTTC. Amino acids: CASSAAGQGGYEQYF.

The J gene is TRBJ1-1, the V gene TRBV10-1; the match to TRBD1 covers 10 bases. Germline values: CDR1 WNHNN, CDR2 SYGVQD (reference sequence). Trimming removed 4 bases from V and 4 bases from J; junction bases left unmatched: 6. This CDR3 has 15 amino acids. This CDR3 reads CASSGPGTGATEAFF. The CDR3 nucleotides are TGCGCCAGCAGTGGTCCCGGGACAGGGGCCACTGAAGCTTTCTTT.

This rearrangement joins TRBV7-9 to TRBJ2-7, with a possible D match to TRBD1 (6 bases). Germline V gene data show CDR1 as SEHNR and CDR2 as FQNEAQ (reference sequence). V was clipped by 1 base and J by 4 bases, with 14 bases between them. The CDR3 consists of 15 residues. The CDR3 region is CASSLGSRGGYEQYF. The CDR3, as DNA: TGTGCCAGCAGCTTAGGGTCCAGGGGCGGATACGAGCAGTACTTC. The whole variable domain, filled in from reference TRBV7-9 and TRBJ2-7, reads DTGVSQNPRHKITKRGQNVTFRCDPISEHNRLYWYRQTLGQGPEFLTYFQNEAQLEKSRLLSDRFSAERPKGSFSTLEIQRTEQGDSAMYLCASSLGSRGGYEQYFGPGTRLTVT.

The V and J genes are TRBV4-3 and TRBJ1-4; D is undetermined. CDR1 and CDR2 from the germline V gene are LGHNA and YSLEER. V was clipped by 1 base and J by 6 bases, with 12 bases between them. This CDR3 comprises 15 residues. CDR3 in DNA: TGCGCCAGCAGCCAAGGAGGAAGGGAGGATGAAAAACTGTTTTTT. Encoded protein: CASSQGGREDEKLFF.

The chain combines TRBV6-5 with TRBJ2-7; a possible D gene is TRBD1 (6 bases). Germline V gene data show CDR1 as MNHEY and CDR2 as SVGAGI. Trimming left V 2 bases short and J 5 bases short, with 7 bases between. The CDR3 contains 12 residues. CDR3 amino acids: CASSYTGNEQYF. For the CDR3, the DNA is TGTGCCAGCAGTTACACAGGGAACGAGCAGTACTTC.

V usage is TRBV6-5 and J usage is TRBJ2-7; 9 bases line up with TRBD2. The trim removed 9 bases at V and 7 bases at J, leaving 13 bases unmatched. The CDR3 covers 14 residues. The germline V gene encodes CDR1 MNHEY and CDR2 SVGAGI. In DNA form, the CDR3 reads TGTGCCAGTTTAAGCGGGGGGCCACCTATGGAGCAGTACTTC. Translating it yields CASLSGGPPMEQYF.

The chain has TRBV11-2 and TRBJ2-7; 8 positions agree with TRBD2. Germline CDR1 SGHAT, CDR2 FQNNGV. This CDR3 has 16 residues. V trimming: 8 bases; J trimming: 2 bases; junction bases outside the gene matches: 14. Written as DNA, the CDR3 is TGTGCCAGCCGCCGACTTGGGCGGGGGGCCACCTACGAGCAGTACTTC. It specifies CASRRLGRGATYEQYF.

V is TRBV6-1 and J is TRBJ2-5; the D gene is possibly TRBD2 (5 bases). The CDR3 has 14 amino acids. Germline loops: CDR1 MNHNS, CDR2 SASEGT. The V and J ends lost 6 bases and 3 bases respectively, with 14 bases between them. The CDR3 is CASRPKTGKETQYF. The DNA of the CDR3 is TGTGCCAGCAGACCGAAGACGGGAAAAGAGACCCAGTACTTC.

This chain joins TRBV7-9 and TRBJ2-1, with 7 bases fitting TRBD1. The trim removed 6 bases at V and 8 bases at J, leaving 7 bases unmatched. The CDR3 has 13 amino acids. Germline lookup yields CDR1 SEHNR and CDR2 FQNEAQ (reference sequence). The CDR3 spells CASRVTGVDEQFF. DNA of the CDR3: TGTGCCAGCAGAGTAACAGGGGTCGATGAGCAGTTCTTC.

V is TRBV5-4 and J is TRBJ2-5; the match to TRBD1 covers 11 bases. Losses at the gene ends were 5 bases for V and 5 bases for J; bases not matched to a gene: 5. CDR1 is SGHNT and CDR2 is YYREEE in the germline V gene (reference sequence). The CDR3 totals 14 residues. The CDR3 sequence: CASSGTGGAETQYF. Written as DNA, the CDR3 is TGTGCCAGCAGTGGGACAGGGGGTGCGGAGACCCAGTACTTC.

The CDR3 is CSARDRGEAFF. Written as DNA, the CDR3 is TGCAGTGCTAGAGACAGGGGAGAAGCTTTCTTT. The chain recombines TRBV20-1 with TRBJ1-1; tentative D call: TRBD1 (6 bases). CDR1 and CDR2 (germline): DFQATT, SNEGSKA (reference sequence). This CDR3 spans 11 amino acids. Between the trimmed V and J ends, which lost 0 bases and 8 bases, there was a span of 7 bases.

This chain links TRBV4-1 with TRBJ1-2; D is possibly TRBD1 (6 bases). This CDR3 has 17 residues. Germline loops: CDR1 MGHRA, CDR2 YSYEKL. Trimming took 4 bases from V and 5 from J, leaving 23 bases between them. In DNA, the CDR3 is TGCGCCAGCAGCCCCGCTAGGGCAGGGGCAAGGAGTTATGGCTACACCTTC. This sequence encodes CASSPARAGARSYGYTF.

The chain is built from TRBV5-1 and TRBJ1-3, with a tentative D call TRBD1 (6 bases). The CDR3 consists of 14 residues. Per germline, CDR1 SGHRS and CDR2 YFSETQ. V dropped 3 bases and J dropped 3 bases, with 10 bases sitting between them. The CDR3 sequence is CASSSQGHGNTIYF. For the CDR3, the DNA is TGCGCCAGCAGCTCCCAGGGGCATGGAAACACCATATATTTT.

This chain connects TRBV28 to TRBJ1-5, with TRBD1 matching 8 bases. Germline CDR1 reads MDHEN; CDR2 reads SYDVKM. This CDR3 has 13 amino acids. The J segment lost 4 bases and the V segment lost 6 bases, leaving 2 bases of the junction unmatched. The CDR3 DNA reads TGTGCCAGCAGGGACAGGGTGAATCAGCCCCAGCATTTT. This sequence encodes CASRDRVNQPQHF.

The V call is TRBV7-2, the J call TRBJ2-7, with D perhaps matching TRBD2 (6 bases). The V and J ends lost 5 bases and 1 base respectively, with 15 bases between them. The CDR3 extends over 15 amino acids. In germline, CDR1 is SGHTA, CDR2 FQGNSA. The CDR3 reads CASSKQQGRSYEQYF. The CDR3 bases are TGTGCCAGCAGCAAACAACAAGGGAGGTCCTACGAGCAGTACTTC.

The chain employs TRBV7-8 and TRBJ1-1; TRBD1 matches 7 bases. The CDR3 has 15 residues. V lost 7 bases to trimming and J lost 5 bases; unmatched junction nucleotides: 13. Germline assignment: CDR1 SGHVS and CDR2 FQNEAQ. CDR3 in DNA: TGTGCCAGCACCCCCCGACGGGCAGGGGGGACTGAAGCTTTCTTT. Its protein product is CASTPRRAGGTEAFF. Filled out from reference TRBV7-8 and TRBJ1-1, the complete variable domain reads GAGVSQSPRYKVAKRGQDVALRCDPISGHVSLFWYQQALGQGPEFLTYFQNEAQLDKSGLPSDRFFAERPEGSVSTLKIQRTQQEDSAVYLCASTPRRAGGTEAFFGQGTRLTVV.

J is TRBJ2-5 and V is TRBV5-6; 7 nucleotides match TRBD2. Germline loops: CDR1 SGHDT, CDR2 YYEEEE. The J segment lost 1 base and the V segment lost 4 bases, leaving 7 bases of the junction unmatched. This CDR3 is built from 15 residues. The CDR3 spells CASSRGGVFQETQYF. The CDR3 region has the DNA TGTGCCAGCAGCCGGGGAGGGGTCTTCCAAGAGACCCAGTACTTC.

V usage is TRBV7-6 and J usage is TRBJ2-1; the match to TRBD2 covers 7 bases. The CDR3 totals 16 residues. CDR1 SGHVS and CDR2 FNYEAQ come from the germline V gene. The V gene end was trimmed by 6 bases and the J gene end by 7 bases; junction bases not matched to a gene: 15. The CDR3 region is CASSFRAGDPGNEQFF. As DNA, the CDR3 is TGTGCCAGCAGTTTTCGGGCGGGGGATCCGGGGAATGAGCAGTTCTTC.

The gene calls are TRBV6-1 and TRBJ1-2, with D maybe TRBD1 (6 bases). CDR1 and CDR2 (germline): MNHNS, SASEGT. Trimming left V 1 base short and J 4 bases short, with 7 bases between. This CDR3 contains 13 residues. The chain's CDR3 is CASSEGTVYGYTF. DNA for the CDR3: TGTGCCAGCAGTGAAGGGACAGTCTATGGCTACACCTTC.

V gene TRBV7-3 combines with J gene TRBJ2-2; D not resolved. The germline gives CDR1 SGHTA, CDR2 FQGTGA. Trimming shortened V by 5 bases and J by 8 bases, and 15 bases separated the two germline ends. The CDR3 runs to 14 residues. The CDR3 DNA reads as TGTGCCAGCAGCCTAGACCCCGGTTTTGGGGAGCTGTTTTTT. Its translation: CASSLDPGFGELFF.

The genes are TRBV9 and TRBJ1-3; D call uncertain. Germline CDR1 reads SGDLS; CDR2 reads YYNGEE. V was trimmed by 3 bases and J by 0 bases, leaving 13 bases between them. This CDR3 comprises 16 residues. CDR3 sequence: CASSGAAGSSGNTIYF. Written as DNA, the CDR3 is TGTGCCAGCAGCGGGGCGGCGGGGAGCTCTGGAAACACCATATATTTT.

The rearrangement links TRBV27 to TRBJ2-7; the D gene is possibly TRBD1 (6 bases). This CDR3 has 12 residues. Germline V CDR1 and CDR2: MNHEY, SMNVEV (reference sequence). V was trimmed by 6 bases and J by 5 bases, leaving 11 bases between them. The CDR3 loop is CASRTGIHEQYF. CDR3 DNA sequence: TGTGCCAGCAGGACAGGTATACACGAGCAGTACTTC.

The gene calls are TRBV13 and TRBJ1-1; 8 nucleotides align to TRBD1. The CDR3 runs to 22 residues. V lost 4 bases and J lost 2; bases outside the gene matches: 27. Germline CDR1 and CDR2: PRHDT and FYEKMQ (reference sequence). The CDR3 is CASSSDLKYVGDRPKVNTEAFF. The CDR3 DNA sequence: TGTGCCAGCAGCTCCGACTTAAAATATGTGGGGGACAGGCCGAAAGTCAACACTGAAGCTTTCTTT.